This T cell receptor (beta chain) originates from a study of T cell changes during pregnancy in multiple sclerosis. The germline V gene encodes CDR1 SGHRS and CDR2 YFSETQ. Between the trimmed V and J ends, which lost 4 bases and 10 bases, there was a span of 15 bases. The CDR3 covers 13 residues. Sequenced by immunoSEQ multiplex PCR; TCRdb stores in-frame clones only, minus some. The sample gives roughly 48,000 clones, around 92% of which show up once; 0.91% is in the top ten. The chain links TRBV5-1 to TRBJ2-1, with D perhaps matching TRBD2 (7 bases). This receptor was taken from a female donor in good health, enrolled as a control in a pregnancy study. This specimen was CD4+ T cells from peripheral blood mononuclear cells, taken in the second trimester of pregnancy. This CDR3 reads CASSPREGGEQFF. In nucleotides, the CDR3 is TGCGCCAGCAGCCCCAGAGAGGGGGGGGAGCAGTTCTTC.